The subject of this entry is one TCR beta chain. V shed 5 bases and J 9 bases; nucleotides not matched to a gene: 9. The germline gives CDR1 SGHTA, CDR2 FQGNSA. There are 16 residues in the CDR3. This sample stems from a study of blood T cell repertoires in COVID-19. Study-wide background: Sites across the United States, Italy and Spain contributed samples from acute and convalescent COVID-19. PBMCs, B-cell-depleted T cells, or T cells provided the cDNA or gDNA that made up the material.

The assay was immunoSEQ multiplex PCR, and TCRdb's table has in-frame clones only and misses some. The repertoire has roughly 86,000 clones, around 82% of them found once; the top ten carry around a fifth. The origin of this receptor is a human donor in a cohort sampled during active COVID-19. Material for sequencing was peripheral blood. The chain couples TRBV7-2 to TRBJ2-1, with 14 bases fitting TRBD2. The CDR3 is CASSPRTSGGMGEQFF. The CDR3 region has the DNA TGTGCCAGCAGCCCAAGGACTAGCGGGGGGATGGGTGAGCAGTTCTTC.